The clone carrying this T cell receptor beta chain was counted once. This record comes from a study of blood T cell repertoires in COVID-19. Profiled with immunoSEQ multiplex PCR; TCRdb holds only in-frame clones, not every one. The sample includes about 310,000 clones, about 87% seen only once; the top ten take 8% to 9%. Trimming cost V 0 bases and J 4 bases; bases outside gene matches: 16. Germline V lookup: CDR1 SGHVS, CDR2 FNYEAQ. The CDR3 spans 20 residues. Two consecutive negative NP/OP PCR tests, clearance, or resolved symptoms defined Cohort 3 recovery. This chain links TRBV7-6 with TRBJ1-5, with 9 bases identical to TRBD1. The sequence was collected from a woman between 18 and 29 years old who had recovered from COVID-19. The sequenced sample was PBMCs or T cells enriched from blood (not recorded which). The DNA for the CDR3 is TGTGCCAGCAGCTTAGCGGGGGACAGGGTAAGGAGGGAAAGGAATCAGCCCCAGCATTTT. This sequence encodes CASSLAGDRVRRERNQPQHF.